This section outlines one T cell receptor beta chain sequence together with its context. The sample is drawn from a study of blood T cell repertoires in COVID-19. Overall study: PBMCs, B-cell-depleted T cells, or T cells provided the cDNA or gDNA that made up the material.

Across fewer than 25 US areas, participants ranged in age from roughly 18 to 95 years. In the study's own analysis: Researchers report that nucleated cell counts were estimated from reference gene primer amplification. Assay used: immunoSEQ multiplex PCR; TCRdb lists only in-frame clones, some missing. V, J and clone size are those of that table, while D and trimming were read from the DNA. This table holds some 400,000 clones, around 92% found once. Trimming shortened V by 4 bases and J by 1 base, and 11 bases separated the two germline ends. Germline V gene lookup returns CDR1 SGHTA and CDR2 FQGNSA. The CDR3 is made up of 15 amino acids.

V usage is TRBV7-2 and J usage is TRBJ2-1; D is uncertain. The sequence came from a woman under 40 who had recovered from COVID-19. The sequencing input was PBMCs or T cells enriched from blood (not recorded which). In DNA form, the CDR3 reads TGTGCCAGCAGCTCTAGGAAGGATTCCTACAATGAGCAGTTCTTC. Residues: CASSSRKDSYNEQFF.